These 2 T cell receptor beta chains were sequenced from one sample in a study of cytomegalovirus exposure and HLA in healthy donors. PCR amplification relied on 60 Vbeta primers (plus 13 Jbeta primers). Using immunoSEQ multiplex PCR, the repertoire was profiled, and TCRdb retains in-frame clones only, with some absent. Found here are 150,000 to 200,000 clones, around four fifths of them singletons; the top ten hold about 3.4%. Material: PBMCs. The receptors were gathered from a female donor in good health and CMV-seronegative.

The chain employs TRBV28 and TRBJ1-1, with D possibly matching TRBD1 (5 bases). Germline lookup yields CDR1 MDHEN and CDR2 SYDVKM. Between the trimmed V and J ends, which lost 4 bases and 0 bases, there was a span of 12 bases. This CDR3 has 15 residues. The CDR3 protein is CASSSSGQLNTEAFF. DNA of the CDR3: TGTGCCAGCAGTTCATCCGGACAACTGAACACTGAAGCTTTCTTT.

In this sample, this clone turned up a few times. V gene TRBV11-2 combines with J gene TRBJ1-4; D unclear. Between the trimmed V and J ends, which lost 1 base and 5 bases, there was a span of 11 bases. This CDR3 region has 15 residues. The germline gives CDR1 SGHAT, CDR2 FQNNGV. The CDR3 DNA follows: TGTGCCAGCAGCTTAGCAGCGAACTTGAATGAAAAACTGTTTTTT. It specifies CASSLAANLNEKLFF.